This T cell receptor beta chain was recorded in a study of Graves' ophthalmopathy and Graves' hyperthyroidism. As concerns this clonotype: The germline gene is not matched at one end of the junction; a read error may be the cause.

CDR1 is SNHLY, CDR2 FYNNEI, per germline. The CDR3 spans 16 residues. Clinical symptoms, serum thyroxine, TRAb, thyroid ultrasound and orbital computed tomography were relied on for diagnosis. Using RNA transcripts, the TCR beta CDR3 regions were amplified. Scientists carried out first-round RT-PCR using HTBI primers and then a second-round multiplex PCR. TCRdb ran MiXCR on the multiplex PCR reads and lists one entry per CDR3 protein. The sample has hundreds of thousands of distinct CDR3 sequences; about 38% are singletons. This TCR was sampled from an adult man with Graves' ophthalmopathy. V and J are TRBV2 and TRBJ2-6, with D possibly called TRBD1 or TRBD2 (5 bases each). Sequencing used peripheral blood. CDR3 bases: TGTGCCAGCAGCGCCGGGATGGGGACGGTCATGAACACTGAAGCTTTC. As protein: CASSAGMGTVMNTEAF. Full variable domain (missing parts from reference TRBV2 and TRBJ2-6): EPEVTQTPSHQVTQMGQEVILRCVPISNHLYFYWYRQILGQKVEFLVSFYNNEISEKSEIFDDQFSVERPDGSNFTLKIRSTKLEDSAMYFCASSAGMGTVMNTEAFGAGSRLTVL.